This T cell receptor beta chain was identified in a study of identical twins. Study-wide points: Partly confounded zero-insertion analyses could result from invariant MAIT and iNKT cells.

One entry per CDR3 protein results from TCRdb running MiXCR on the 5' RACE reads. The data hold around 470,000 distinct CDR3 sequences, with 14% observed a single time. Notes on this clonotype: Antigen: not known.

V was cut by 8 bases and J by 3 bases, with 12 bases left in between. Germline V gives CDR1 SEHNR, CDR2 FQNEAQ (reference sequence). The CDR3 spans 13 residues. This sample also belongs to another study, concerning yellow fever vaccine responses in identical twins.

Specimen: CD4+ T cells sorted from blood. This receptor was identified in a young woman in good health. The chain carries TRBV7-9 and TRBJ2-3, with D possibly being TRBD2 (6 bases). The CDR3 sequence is CASPVAGTDTQYF. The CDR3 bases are TGTGCCAGCCCTGTCGCGGGAACAGATACGCAGTATTTT.